This T cell receptor (beta chain) derives from a study of T cell responses to AZD1222 COVID-19 vaccine. Study-wide points: Spike-specific TCR depth and breadth grew after two AZD1222 doses. Within unmutated variant regions lay the reported targets of nearly half of spike-specific TCRs. The sample set comprised mostly white British donors with more females, and clonal diversity was possibly underestimated. Seropositive AZD1222 recipients at baseline numbered only six or seven.

Some clones are missing from TCRdb's copy, which holds only in-frame ones; the method was immunoSEQ multiplex PCR. The sample lists 90,000 to 120,000 clones, over 80% occurring once. This CDR3 has 14 residues. The germline CDR1 and CDR2 sequences are SGHTA and FQGNSA. Trimming cost V 7 bases and J 4 bases, with 17 bases left between them. This clone was detected only once. What it binds is unknown. This receptor was taken from an adult in good health. The sample in question was peripheral blood, obtained on day 0 of AZD1222 vaccination. V usage is TRBV7-2 and J usage is TRBJ2-7, with D tentatively TRBD1 (6 bases). As DNA, the CDR3 is TGTGCCAGCACCCTACCGGGACAAGGTTACGAGCAGTACTTC. Translated, it gives CASTLPGQGYEQYF.